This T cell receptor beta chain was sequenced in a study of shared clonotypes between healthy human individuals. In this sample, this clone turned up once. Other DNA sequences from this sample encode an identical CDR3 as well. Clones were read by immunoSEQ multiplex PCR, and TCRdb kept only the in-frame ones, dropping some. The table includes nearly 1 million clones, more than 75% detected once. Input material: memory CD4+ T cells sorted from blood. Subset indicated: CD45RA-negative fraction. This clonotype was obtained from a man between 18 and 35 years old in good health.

CDR3 DNA: TGCGCCAGCAGCTTGGTTCAGCCCTACGAGCAGTACTTC. Its protein product is CASSLVQPYEQYF. The rearrangement links TRBV5-1 to TRBJ2-7; D call uncertain. Germline V lookup: CDR1 SGHRS, CDR2 YFSETQ. Between the trimmed V and J ends, which lost 0 bases and 2 bases, there was a span of 6 bases. The CDR3 runs 13 residues. Combining the CDR3 with reference TRBV5-1 and TRBJ2-7 gives the whole variable domain KAGVTQTPRYLIKTRGQQVTLSCSPISGHRSVSWYQQTPGQGLQFLFEYFSETQRNKGNFPGRFSGRQFSNSRSEMNVSTLELGDSALYLCASSLVQPYEQYFGPGTRLTVT.